This is a list of T cell receptor beta chains from one sample in a study of T cells in narcolepsy. Only in-frame clones appear in the TCRdb table, and some are missing; sequencing was by immunoSEQ multiplex PCR. The repertoire consists of tens of thousands of clones, with over 75% occurring once and the leading ten covering about 10%. Sequences were obtained from memory (CD45RA-) CD4+ T cells from blood. The receptor set was obtained from a human donor in good health. CDR3s include the opening cysteine and the closing phenylalanine or tryptophan. The D gene is left open where the match is weak. Clone size appears in some rows only: once, few, many, or a class for an expanded clone.

J: TRBJ2-5; D: .; V: TRBV5-6; size: .; CDR3: CASSLYTSRQETQYF; DNA: TGTGCCAGCAGCTTGTATACTAGCAGACAAGAGACCCAGTACTTC
J: TRBJ1-2; D: .; V: TRBV5-1; size: .; CDR3: CASSRRDGGANYGYTF; DNA: TGCGCCAGCAGCCGGCGGGACGGCGGCGCTAACTATGGCTACACCTTC
J: TRBJ1-4; D: .; V: TRBV9; size: .; CDR3: CASSVKAGFEKLFF; DNA: TGTGCCAGCAGCGTAAAGGCAGGGTTTGAAAAACTGTTTTTT
J: TRBJ2-5; D: TRBD2; V: TRBV15; size: .; CDR3: CATSREGTSGETQYF; DNA: TGTGCCACCAGCAGAGAGGGGACTAGCGGAGAGACCCAGTACTTC
J: TRBJ2-4; D: .; V: TRBV7-9; size: .; CDR3: CASSLGDAKNIQYF; DNA: TGTGCCAGCAGCTTAGGGGACGCCAAAAACATTCAGTACTTC
J: TRBJ2-3; D: .; V: TRBV19; size: .; CDR3: CASIDSGTTDTQYF; DNA: TGTGCCAGTATCGACTCGGGGACCACAGATACGCAGTATTTT
J: TRBJ1-2; D: .; V: TRBV6-9; size: few; CDR3: CASSNGMYGYTF; DNA: TGTGCCAGCAGCAACGGGATGTATGGCTACACCTTC
J: TRBJ1-2; D: .; V: TRBV21-1; size: .; CDR3: CASSPRPQTPNYGYTF; DNA: TGTGCCAGCAGCCCCCGCCCCCAGACACCAAACTATGGCTACACCTTC
J: TRBJ1-6; D: TRBD1; V: TRBV28; size: .; CDR3: CASSLRGQGKSPLHF; DNA: TGTGCCAGCAGTTTAAGGGGGCAGGGAAAATCACCCCTCCACTTT
J: TRBJ2-5; D: TRBD2; V: TRBV5-1; size: .; CDR3: CASSLGASGSRETQYF; DNA: TGCGCCAGCAGCTTGGGGGCTAGCGGGAGTCGAGAGACCCAGTACTTC
J: TRBJ2-5; D: TRBD1; V: TRBV2; size: .; CDR3: CASSEPTGAETQYF; DNA: TGTGCCAGCAGTGAACCGACAGGGGCCGAGACCCAGTACTTC
J: TRBJ2-5; D: TRBD1; V: TRBV10-3; size: .; CDR3: CAISPSRDSSQETQYF; DNA: TGTGCCATCAGCCCGTCCCGGGACAGTTCCCAAGAGACCCAGTACTTC
J: TRBJ2-7; D: TRBD1; V: TRBV19; size: .; CDR3: CASSRIPTGNPYEQYF; DNA: TGTGCCAGTAGTAGAATCCCGACAGGGAACCCTTACGAGCAGTACTTC
J: TRBJ1-5; D: .; V: TRBV2; size: .; CDR3: CASRRESQPQHF; DNA: TGTGCCAGCCGCAGGGAAAGTCAGCCCCAGCATTTT
J: TRBJ2-2; D: TRBD2; V: TRBV7-9; size: .; CDR3: CASSLGSGRGTGELFF; DNA: TGTGCCAGCAGCTTAGGTAGCGGGAGAGGAACCGGGGAGCTGTTTTTT
J: TRBJ2-5; D: .; V: TRBV6-5; size: .; CDR3: CATLRGIETQYF; DNA: TGTGCCACCTTACGGGGGATAGAGACCCAGTACTTC
J: TRBJ2-2; D: .; V: TRBV15; size: .; CDR3: CATSRSLGDTGELFF; DNA: TGTGCCACCAGCAGATCCCTAGGAGACACCGGGGAGCTGTTTTTT
J: TRBJ1-2; D: TRBD1; V: TRBV29-1; size: .; CDR3: CSVAQGQFYGYTF; DNA: TGCAGCGTTGCTCAGGGACAGTTCTATGGCTACACCTTC
J: TRBJ1-3; D: .; V: TRBV9; size: .; CDR3: CASSEGASSGNTIYF; DNA: TGTGCCAGCAGCGAAGGGGCGAGCTCTGGAAACACCATATATTTT
J: TRBJ2-3; D: .; V: TRBV11-3; size: .; CDR3: CASSRLSRGEDTQYF; DNA: TGTGCCAGCAGCCGACTCTCCAGAGGGGAGGATACGCAGTATTTT
J: TRBJ2-1; D: .; V: TRBV5-1; size: .; CDR3: CASSPDTSSYNEQFF; DNA: TGCGCCAGCAGCCCAGACACGAGCTCCTACAATGAGCAGTTCTTC
J: TRBJ2-1; D: TRBD2; V: TRBV7-9; size: .; CDR3: CASSPPGGQNNEQFF; DNA: TGTGCCAGCAGCCCACCGGGAGGTCAGAACAATGAGCAGTTCTTC
J: TRBJ2-7; D: .; V: TRBV6-1; size: .; CDR3: CASSKDTWEQYF; DNA: TGTGCCAGCTCGAAGGACACCTGGGAGCAGTACTTC
J: TRBJ2-7; D: TRBD1; V: TRBV5-1; size: few; CDR3: CASSPGTGGDKQYF; DNA: TGCGCCAGCAGCCCGGGGACAGGGGGGGACAAGCAGTACTTC
J: TRBJ1-4; D: .; V: TRBV7-2; size: .; CDR3: CASRGDGREKLFF; DNA: TGTGCCAGCCGTGGGGACGGCCGCGAAAAACTGTTTTTT
J: TRBJ1-3; D: .; V: TRBV15; size: .; CDR3: CATSRGRGGNTIYF; DNA: TGTGCCACCAGCAGGGGCAGGGGTGGAAACACCATATATTTT
J: TRBJ1-2; D: TRBD1; V: TRBV6-6; size: .; CDR3: CASNGQGHGYTF; DNA: TGTGCCAGCAATGGACAGGGCCATGGCTACACCTTC
J: TRBJ1-4; D: .; V: TRBV25-1; size: few; CDR3: CASIGAASGEKLFF; DNA: TGTGCCAGCATCGGGGCAGCCTCGGGTGAAAAACTGTTTTTT
J: TRBJ2-2; D: .; V: TRBV28; size: few; CDR3: CASSSTNTGELFF; DNA: TGTGCCAGCAGTTCTACGAACACCGGGGAGCTGTTTTTT
J: TRBJ1-5; D: .; V: TRBV7-2; size: .; CDR3: CASSLGYQPQHF; DNA: TGTGCCAGCAGCTTAGGGTATCAGCCCCAGCATTTT
J: TRBJ2-7; D: TRBD1; V: TRBV5-1; size: .; CDR3: CASSTTGAYEQYF; DNA: TGCGCCAGCAGCACGACAGGGGCCTACGAGCAGTACTTC
J: TRBJ2-7; D: TRBD1; V: TRBV19; size: .; CDR3: CASNPSSGTGTYEQYF; DNA: TGTGCCAGTAATCCATCCTCCGGGACAGGTACCTACGAGCAGTACTTC
J: TRBJ2-3; D: .; V: TRBV5-4; size: .; CDR3: CASTILEGRTDTQYF; DNA: TGTGCCAGCACCATTCTCGAGGGGCGCACAGATACGCAGTATTTT
J: TRBJ2-3; D: .; V: TRBV7-9; size: .; CDR3: CASSPNAGTGDTQYF; DNA: TGTGCCAGCAGCCCAAATGCAGGGACGGGGGATACGCAGTATTTT
J: TRBJ1-2; D: .; V: TRBV6-5; size: .; CDR3: CASSEGVDYGYTF; DNA: TGTGCCAGCAGTGAAGGTGTCGATTATGGCTACACCTTC
J: TRBJ1-5; D: TRBD1; V: TRBV4-1; size: .; CDR3: CASRPEGTVGQPQHF; DNA: TGCGCCAGCCGACCGGAGGGGACAGTGGGTCAGCCCCAGCATTTT
J: TRBJ2-7; D: TRBD1; V: TRBV6-6; size: .; CDR3: CASSHRDRGYEQYF; DNA: TGTGCCAGCAGTCACCGGGACAGGGGTTACGAGCAGTACTTC
J: TRBJ2-1; D: TRBD2; V: TRBV18; size: .; CDR3: CASSLGLASNNEQFF; DNA: TGTGCCAGCTCACTGGGACTAGCGTCTAACAATGAGCAGTTCTTC
J: TRBJ2-5; D: .; V: TRBV28; size: .; CDR3: CASSPWTSTETQYF; DNA: TGTGCCAGCAGTCCCTGGACCTCCACAGAGACCCAGTACTTC
J: TRBJ1-3; D: .; V: TRBV4-3; size: .; CDR3: CASSQEGNTIYF; DNA: TGCGCCAGCAGCCAAGAGGGAAACACCATATATTTT
J: TRBJ2-1; D: TRBD2; V: TRBV7-8; size: .; CDR3: CASSLAASGSAYNEQFF; DNA: TGTGCCAGCAGCTTAGCGGCTAGCGGGAGCGCCTACAATGAGCAGTTCTTC
J: TRBJ2-6; D: TRBD1; V: TRBV27; size: .; CDR3: CASSLTAGTASGANVLTF; DNA: TGTGCCAGCAGTTTAACCGCCGGGACAGCCTCTGGGGCCAACGTCCTGACTTTC
J: TRBJ1-1; D: .; V: TRBV28; size: .; CDR3: CASSLRGARTEAFF; DNA: TGTGCCAGCAGTTTACGGGGGGCGAGGACTGAAGCTTTCTTT
J: TRBJ2-1; D: .; V: TRBV2; size: .; CDR3: CASSPPFTSEQFF; DNA: TGTGCCAGCAGTCCACCGTTTACTAGTGAGCAGTTCTTC
J: TRBJ2-6; D: .; V: TRBV2; size: .; CDR3: CASSDPRASGANVLTF; DNA: TGTGCCAGCAGTGATCCGCGGGCATCGGGGGCCAACGTCCTGACTTTC
J: TRBJ2-7; D: .; V: TRBV7-2; size: once; CDR3: CASSQFYEQYF; DNA: TGTGCCAGCAGCCAGTTCTACGAGCAGTACTTC
J: TRBJ2-1; D: TRBD2; V: TRBV5-6; size: .; CDR3: CASSPLLAGERNEQFF; DNA: TGTGCCAGCAGCCCCTTACTAGCGGGAGAGCGTAATGAGCAGTTCTTC
J: TRBJ1-1; D: .; V: TRBV10-3; size: .; CDR3: CAISEVGVRNTEAFF; DNA: TGTGCCATCAGTGAGGTAGGGGTACGTAACACTGAAGCTTTCTTT
J: TRBJ2-3; D: .; V: TRBV30; size: .; CDR3: CAWSKQSTDTQYF; DNA: TGTGCCTGGAGTAAACAGAGTACAGATACGCAGTATTTT
J: TRBJ1-1; D: TRBD1; V: TRBV19; size: .; CDR3: CASVLGQGLNTEAFF; DNA: TGTGCCAGTGTCCTGGGACAGGGTTTGAACACTGAAGCTTTCTTT
J: TRBJ2-5; D: TRBD2; V: TRBV5-8; size: .; CDR3: CASSFGTSAYQETQYF; DNA: TGTGCCAGCAGTTTTGGGACTAGCGCGTACCAAGAGACCCAGTACTTC
J: TRBJ1-2; D: .; V: TRBV5-4; size: .; CDR3: CASSLGGAGGNYGYTF; DNA: TGTGCCAGCAGCTTGGGAGGGGCTGGGGGTAACTATGGCTACACCTTC
J: TRBJ2-2; D: .; V: TRBV30; size: .; CDR3: CAWLGQLNTGELFF; DNA: TGTGCCTGGTTAGGACAGCTGAACACCGGGGAGCTGTTTTTT
J: TRBJ1-4; D: TRBD1; V: TRBV18; size: .; CDR3: CASSPSYDRANEKLFF; DNA: TGTGCCAGCTCACCCTCTTACGACAGGGCCAATGAAAAACTGTTTTTT
J: TRBJ2-5; D: TRBD2; V: TRBV6-6; size: .; CDR3: CASNDWGGNQETQYF; DNA: TGTGCCAGCAACGATTGGGGGGGAAACCAAGAGACCCAGTACTTC
J: TRBJ2-2; D: TRBD1; V: TRBV4-3; size: .; CDR3: CASSLRQGRTGELFF; DNA: TGCGCCAGCAGCCTTAGACAGGGGAGGACCGGGGAGCTGTTTTTT
J: TRBJ1-6; D: .; V: TRBV6-5; size: .; CDR3: CASSYEGKSPLHF; DNA: TGTGCCAGCAGTTACGAGGGCAAGTCACCCCTCCACTTT